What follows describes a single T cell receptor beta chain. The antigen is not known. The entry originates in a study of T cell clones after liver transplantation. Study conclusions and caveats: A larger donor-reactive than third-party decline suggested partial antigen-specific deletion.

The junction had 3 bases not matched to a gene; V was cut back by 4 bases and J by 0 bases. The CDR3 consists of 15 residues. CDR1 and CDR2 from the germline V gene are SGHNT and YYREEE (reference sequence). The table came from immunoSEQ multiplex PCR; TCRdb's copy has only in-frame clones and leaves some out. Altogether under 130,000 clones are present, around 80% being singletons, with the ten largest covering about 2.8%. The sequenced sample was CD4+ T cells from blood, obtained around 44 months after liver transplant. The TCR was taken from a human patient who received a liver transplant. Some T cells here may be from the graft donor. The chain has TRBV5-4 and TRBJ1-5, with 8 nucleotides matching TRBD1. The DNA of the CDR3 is TGTGCCAGCAGCATGGACAGGGCTAGCAATCAGCCCCAGCATTTT. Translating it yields CASSMDRASNQPQHF.